The clone carrying this TCR beta chain was counted at least ten times. This specimen comes from a study of regulatory T cells in long-lasting Graves disease. This CDR3 comprises 13 residues. Trimming took 6 bases from V and 0 from J, leaving 6 bases between them. Combining iRepertoire HTBI primers with Arm-PCR of CDR3 regions, the authors built TCR beta libraries. TCRdb passed the multiplex PCR reads through MiXCR, listing each CDR3 protein once. The table includes 650,000 to 700,000 distinct CDR3 sequences, 30% detected once. Time point given: persistent/refractory GD, antithyroid drugs over 5 years with positive TRAb. The authors made the TCR library using RNA they extracted from PBMCs.

The specimen was peripheral blood mononuclear cells (PBMCs), collected when the disease was refractory, from a patient treated with antithyroid drugs. The V and J genes are TRBV12-3 or TRBV12-4 and TRBJ1-5; D remains ambiguous. The source is a female donor with Graves disease. CDR3 sequence reads: CASSRNSNQPQHF. Here the CDR3 DNA reads TGTGCCAGCAGCAGGAATAGCAATCAGCCCCAGCATTTT.